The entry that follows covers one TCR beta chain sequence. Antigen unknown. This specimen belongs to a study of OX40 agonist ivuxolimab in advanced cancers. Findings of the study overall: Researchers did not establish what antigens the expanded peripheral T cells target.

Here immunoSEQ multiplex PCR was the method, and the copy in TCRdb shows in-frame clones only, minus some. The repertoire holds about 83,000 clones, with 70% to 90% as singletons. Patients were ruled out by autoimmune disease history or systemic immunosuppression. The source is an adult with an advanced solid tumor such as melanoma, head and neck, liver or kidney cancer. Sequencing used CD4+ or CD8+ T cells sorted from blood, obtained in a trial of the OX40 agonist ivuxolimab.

The CDR3 here is CASSFSGRGDEQFF. The CDR3 region has the DNA TGTGCCAGCAGCTTTTCCGGGAGGGGAGATGAGCAGTTCTTC. This chain connects TRBV11-2 to TRBJ2-1, with TRBD2 identical over 8 bases. CDR3 size: 14 residues. The germline V gene encodes CDR1 SGHAT and CDR2 FQNNGV. Unmatched junction bases numbered 6, after V lost 3 bases and J lost 8 bases.